Listed below are T cell receptor beta chains from one sample, sequenced in a study of T cell repertoires in cytomegalovirus infection. Their cognate antigens are unknown. TCRdb re-derived calls from the reads in MiXCR, one entry per CDR3 protein. The sample records around 340,000 distinct CDR3 sequences, almost 30% being singletons. Source: cultured PBMCs, taken from culture after CMV antigen stimulation. All receptors derive from a human donor in good health (CMV status not recorded). Some clones in this sample may be carry-over from other donors' samples. Each CDR3 is given with its conserved first and last residue. The D gene is left open where the match is weak. Only part of the rows carry a size: once, few, many, or a class if the clone is expanded.

D: -
J: TRBJ1-2
V: TRBV6-6
size: -
CDR3: CASSSEVRSYGYTF
DNA: TGTGCCAGCAGTTCGGAAGTCAGATCCTATGGCTACACCTTC

D: -
J: TRBJ2-3
V: TRBV5-1
size: few
CDR3: CASSLWGPPGADTQYF
DNA: TGCGCCAGCAGCTTGTGGGGGCCTCCGGGGGCAGATACGCAGTATTTT

D: TRBD1
J: TRBJ2-3
V: TRBV7-2
size: many
CDR3: CASSRRQGFTDTQYF
DNA: TGTGCCAGCAGCCGTAGACAGGGCTTCACAGATACGCAGTATTTT

D: TRBD2
J: TRBJ2-5
V: TRBV7-9
size: -
CDR3: CASSRRGGWKTQYF
DNA: TGTGCCAGCAGCCGCCGCGGGGGTTGGAAGACCCAGTACTTC

D: -
J: TRBJ2-3
V: TRBV19
size: few
CDR3: CASGREYSSTDTQYF
DNA: TGTGCCTCGGGAAGGGAGTATTCTAGCACAGATACGCAGTATTTT

D: -
J: TRBJ1-5
V: TRBV2
size: -
CDR3: CASTGPDSNQPQHF
DNA: TGTGCCAGCACCGGCCCCGATAGCAATCAGCCCCAGCATTTT

D: TRBD1
J: TRBJ1-5
V: TRBV7-6
size: few
CDR3: CASSLDPRGKQPQHF
DNA: TGTGCCAGCAGCTTAGATCCCAGGGGGAAACAGCCCCAGCATTTT

D: TRBD1
J: TRBJ1-5
V: TRBV12-3/TRBV12-4
size: few
CDR3: CASSRGTQGGQPQHF
DNA: TGTGCCAGCAGTCGAGGGACCCAGGGGGGGCAGCCCCAGCATTTT

D: TRBD2
J: TRBJ2-1
V: TRBV29-1
size: -
CDR3: CSVDWGGSYNEQFF
DNA: TGCAGCGTTGATTGGGGGGGCTCCTACAATGAGCAGTTCTTC

D: TRBD2
J: TRBJ2-1
V: TRBV7-8
size: few
CDR3: CASSLKWSGRWSEQFF
DNA: TGTGCCAGCAGCCTAAAGTGGAGCGGGAGGTGGAGTGAGCAGTTCTTC

D: -
J: TRBJ2-1
V: TRBV7-2
size: many
CDR3: CASSLVVNEQFF
DNA: TGTGCCAGCAGCTTAGTGGTGAATGAGCAGTTCTTC

D: -
J: TRBJ1-5
V: TRBV5-1
size: many
CDR3: CASSLRSNQPQHF
DNA: TGTGCCAGCAGTTTAAGGTCTAATCAGCCCCAGCATTTT

D: -
J: TRBJ1-3
V: TRBV6-6
size: -
CDR3: CASSYSLGSGNTIYF
DNA: TGTGCCAGCAGTTACTCGCTAGGGTCTGGAAACACCATATATTTT

D: -
J: TRBJ2-1
V: TRBV7-9
size: -
CDR3: CASSSQNDEQFF
DNA: TGTGCCAGCAGCTCACAAAACGATGAGCAGTTCTTC

D: -
J: TRBJ1-6
V: TRBV19
size: -
CDR3: CASTDTYNSPLHF
DNA: TGTGCCAGTACGGACACCTATAATTCACCCCTCCACTTT

D: TRBD1
J: TRBJ2-3
V: TRBV6-1
size: -
CDR3: CASSERPGQGAPYF
DNA: TGTGCCAGCAGTGAACGACCGGGACAGGGGGCTCCGTATTTT

D: TRBD2
J: TRBJ2-7
V: TRBV27
size: -
CDR3: CASSQPAPRLAKTYEQYF
DNA: TGTGCCAGCAGTCAACCGGCCCCTCGACTAGCGAAGACCTACGAGCAGTACTTC

D: -
J: TRBJ1-2
V: TRBV19
size: -
CDR3: CASSIPGTPGGYGYTF
DNA: TGTGCCAGTAGTATTCCTGGGACACCTGGCGGCTATGGCTACACCTTC

D: TRBD1
J: TRBJ1-5
V: TRBV2
size: -
CDR3: CASSPDRDSNQPQHF
DNA: TGTGCCAGCAGTCCCGACAGGGACAGCAATCAGCCCCAGCATTTT

D: -
J: TRBJ2-1
V: TRBV19
size: -
CDR3: CASRSSRGWGEQFF
DNA: TGTGCCAGTCGCTCTAGCAGGGGTTGGGGTGAGCAGTTCTTC

D: -
J: TRBJ1-2
V: TRBV11-2
size: -
CDR3: CASGWDGNYGYTF
DNA: TGTGCCAGCGGATGGGACGGAAACTATGGCTACACCTTC

D: -
J: TRBJ1-1
V: TRBV7-9
size: many
CDR3: CASSLEQLAFF
DNA: TGTGCCAGCAGCTTGGAACAGCTAGCTTTCTTT

D: -
J: TRBJ1-1
V: TRBV7-9
size: few
CDR3: CASSSLGRAPLGGTEAFF
DNA: TGTGCCAGCAGCTCCCTCGGCAGGGCCCCCCTAGGCGGCACTGAAGCTTTCTTT

D: -
J: TRBJ1-6
V: TRBV19
size: -
CDR3: CASRTESSYNSPLHF
DNA: TGTGCCAGTAGGACAGAGAGCTCCTATAATTCACCCCTCCACTTT

D: TRBD2
J: TRBJ2-7
V: TRBV10-3
size: -
CDR3: CAISESHGLAATYEQYF
DNA: TGTGCCATCAGTGAGTCGCACGGACTAGCGGCAACCTACGAGCAGTACTTC

D: -
J: TRBJ2-4
V: TRBV4-2
size: -
CDR3: CASSQATAEVAKNIQYF
DNA: TGTGCCAGCAGCCAGGCTACTGCAGAGGTGGCCAAAAACATTCAGTACTTC

D: TRBD1
J: TRBJ1-1
V: TRBV10-3
size: -
CDR3: CAISESDRPEAFF
DNA: TGTGCCATCAGTGAGTCGGACAGGCCTGAAGCTTTCTTT

D: -
J: TRBJ1-1
V: TRBV5-4
size: once
CDR3: CASSPPGFPMNTEAFF
DNA: TGTGCCAGCAGCCCCCCGGGGTTTCCAATGAACACTGAAGCTTTCTTT

D: TRBD2
J: TRBJ2-1
V: TRBV6-2/TRBV6-3
size: many
CDR3: CASSYSLAGGYNEQFF
DNA: TGTGCCAGCAGTTACTCTCTAGCGGGGGGTTACAATGAGCAGTTCTTC

D: -
J: TRBJ2-3
V: TRBV4-1
size: many
CDR3: CASSRDRTVDTQYF
DNA: TGCGCCAGCAGCCGGGACCGAACTGTAGATACGCAGTATTTT

D: -
J: TRBJ1-2
V: TRBV10-3
size: few
CDR3: CAISESGGSPNYGYTF
DNA: TGTGCCATCAGTGAGTCGGGGGGATCCCCTAACTATGGCTACACCTTC

D: -
J: TRBJ2-7
V: TRBV28
size: -
CDR3: CASSQTGMSYEQYF
DNA: TGTGCCAGCAGTCAAACCGGGATGTCGTACGAGCAGTACTTC

D: -
J: TRBJ2-6
V: TRBV7-8
size: few
CDR3: CASSLAGLLKANVLTF
DNA: TGTGCCAGCAGCTTAGCGGGCCTCTTGAAGGCCAACGTCCTGACTTTC

D: -
J: TRBJ2-5
V: TRBV20-1
size: few
CDR3: CSARPWGGRETQYF
DNA: TGCAGTGCTAGACCCTGGGGGGGGCGAGAGACCCAGTACTTC

D: -
J: TRBJ1-3
V: TRBV18
size: -
CDR3: CASSPPGRLRDTIYF
DNA: TGTGCCAGCTCACCACCCGGCAGGCTGCGGGACACCATATATTTT

D: TRBD1
J: TRBJ1-1
V: TRBV6-1
size: few
CDR3: CASGPGTGDTEAFF
DNA: TGTGCCAGTGGTCCCGGGACAGGGGATACTGAAGCTTTCTTT

D: -
J: TRBJ1-5
V: TRBV2
size: -
CDR3: CASSPAIKAQPQHF
DNA: TGTGCCAGCAGTCCGGCCATAAAGGCTCAGCCCCAGCATTTT

D: TRBD2
J: TRBJ2-1
V: TRBV19
size: -
CDR3: CASSPTPAGTSGVSSYNEQFF
DNA: TGTGCCAGTAGCCCCACCCCTGCCGGGACTAGCGGGGTGAGCTCCTACAATGAGCAGTTCTTC

D: TRBD2
J: TRBJ2-3
V: TRBV20-1
size: few
CDR3: CSARAYGERGGGGTDTQYF
DNA: TGCAGTGCTAGAGCTTACGGCGAGCGGGGGGGCGGTGGTACAGATACGCAGTATTTT

D: -
J: TRBJ2-1
V: TRBV20-1
size: -
CDR3: CSARVRGLGNEQFF
DNA: TGCAGTGCTAGAGTTAGAGGGTTGGGGAATGAGCAGTTCTTC

D: -
J: TRBJ1-6
V: TRBV6-2/TRBV6-3
size: many
CDR3: CASRDLGNSPLHF
DNA: TGTGCCAGCAGGGACTTAGGGAATTCACCCCTCCACTTT

D: -
J: TRBJ1-4
V: TRBV11-2
size: few
CDR3: CASSLRGPTNEKLFF
DNA: TGTGCCAGCAGCCTCAGGGGACCAACTAATGAAAAACTGTTTTTT

D: -
J: TRBJ2-4
V: TRBV7-4
size: few
CDR3: CASSPRGGPNIQYF
DNA: TGTGCCAGCAGCCCGCGGGGAGGTCCGAACATTCAGTACTTC

D: TRBD1
J: TRBJ1-2
V: TRBV12-5
size: -
CDR3: CASGPDRDGYTF
DNA: TGTGCTAGTGGTCCGGACAGGGATGGCTACACCTTC

D: TRBD2
J: TRBJ2-1
V: TRBV7-2
size: many
CDR3: CASSLTSGSVYEQFF
DNA: TGTGCCAGCAGCTTGACTAGCGGGAGTGTTTATGAGCAGTTCTTC

D: -
J: TRBJ1-5
V: TRBV28
size: many
CDR3: CASSFGGSNQPQHF
DNA: TGTGCCAGCAGCTTTGGAGGTAGCAATCAGCCCCAGCATTTT

D: -
J: TRBJ2-7
V: TRBV3-1
size: once
CDR3: CASSQWTPTTYEQYF
DNA: TGTGCCAGCAGCCAGTGGACCCCCACAACGTACGAGCAGTACTTC

D: -
J: TRBJ2-4
V: TRBV5-4
size: few
CDR3: CASTSGNIQYF
DNA: TGTGCCAGCACCTCCGGTAACATTCAGTACTTC

D: TRBD1
J: TRBJ1-5
V: TRBV7-2
size: few
CDR3: CASSFSGGLVQPQHF
DNA: TGTGCCAGCAGCTTTTCAGGGGGCTTAGTACAGCCCCAGCATTTT

D: -
J: TRBJ1-4
V: TRBV7-9
size: -
CDR3: CASSLSQNNEKLFF
DNA: TGTGCCAGCAGCTTATCGCAGAACAATGAAAAACTGTTTTTT

D: -
J: TRBJ1-4
V: TRBV11-2
size: few
CDR3: CASSLVTTNEKLFF
DNA: TGTGCCAGCAGCTTAGTGACAACTAATGAAAAACTGTTTTTT

D: -
J: TRBJ2-1
V: TRBV6-6
size: -
CDR3: CASSRPSYNEQFF
DNA: TGTGCCAGCAGCCGACCCTCATACAATGAGCAGTTCTTC